These 30 T cell receptor beta chains were sequenced from one sample in a study of blood T cell repertoires in COVID-19. Sequencing used immunoSEQ multiplex PCR; TCRdb keeps in-frame clones, though not all of them. The table records around 77,000 clones, about 81% of them present only once. Sequenced: peripheral blood. The receptors were sampled from a human donor in a cohort sampled during active COVID-19.

This clone turned up a few times. The gene calls are TRBV3-1 (or the pseudogene TRBV3-2) and TRBJ2-1, with 8 bases that match TRBD1. Germline loops: CDR1 LGHDT, CDR2 YNNKEL (reference sequence). With 4 bases clipped from V and 8 bases from J, the junction kept 4 bases outside the gene matches. This CDR3 contains 13 residues. The CDR3 coding sequence is TGTGCCAGCAGCCCGCTACAGGGGGATGAGCAGTTCTTC. This sequence encodes CASSPLQGDEQFF.

CDR3 sequence reads: CASSVGAQGSDQPQHF. CDR3 bases: TGTGCCAGCAGCGTAGGGGCACAGGGATCAGATCAGCCCCAGCATTTT. The V call is TRBV9, the J call TRBJ1-5; D is possibly TRBD1 (6 bases). Between the trimmed V and J ends, which lost 0 bases and 5 bases, there was a span of 15 bases. Germline V lookup: CDR1 SGDLS, CDR2 YYNGEE. This CDR3 has 16 amino acids.

The chain employs TRBV29-1 and TRBJ1-1; maybe TRBD1 (5 bases). The CDR3 covers 16 residues. The germline CDR1 and CDR2 sequences are SQVTM and ANQGSEA. The germline V and J ends were trimmed by 0 bases and 1 base, with 15 bases remaining between them. CDR3 sequence (DNA): TGCAGCGTTGAAGATCACAGGCGGACCGGGAACACTGAAGCTTTCTTT. Translating it yields CSVEDHRRTGNTEAFF. The whole variable domain, remainder taken from reference TRBV29-1 and TRBJ1-1, is SAVISQKPSRDICQRGTSLTIQCQVDSQVTMMFWYRQQPGQSLTLIATANQGSEATYESGFVIDKFPISRPNLTFSTLTVSNMSPEDSSIYLCSVEDHRRTGNTEAFFGQGTRLTVV.

J is TRBJ2-3 and V is TRBV2; 8 nucleotides line up with TRBD2. The CDR3 covers 16 residues. The germline gives CDR1 SNHLY, CDR2 FYNNEI. Unmatched junction bases numbered 12, after V lost 3 bases and J lost 7 bases. The CDR3 here is CASSDSTSGGPNTQYF. As DNA, the CDR3 is TGTGCCAGCAGTGACTCCACAAGCGGGGGACCAAATACGCAGTATTTT. The full variable domain, completed using reference TRBV2 and TRBJ2-3, is EPEVTQTPSHQVTQMGQEVILRCVPISNHLYFYWYRQILGQKVEFLVSFYNNEISEKSEIFDDQFSVERPDGSNFTLKIRSTKLEDSAMYFCASSDSTSGGPNTQYFGPGTRLTVL.

The rearrangement links TRBV7-2 to TRBJ1-5; weak D call: TRBD1 (6 bases). Germline loops: CDR1 SGHTA, CDR2 FQGNSA. This CDR3 has 16 amino acids. Trimming left V 0 bases short and J 1 base short, with 10 bases between. This CDR3 reads CASSLALGQSNQPQHF. The CDR3 DNA follows: TGTGCCAGCAGCTTAGCCCTTGGACAGAGCAATCAGCCCCAGCATTTT.

The chain carries TRBV6-5 and TRBJ2-7, with D uncertain. This CDR3 is 11 amino acids long. V was cut by 6 bases and J by 5 bases, with 8 bases left in between. The germline V gene has CDR1 MNHEY and CDR2 SVGAGI. The CDR3 bases are TGTGCCAGCAGCCTCGTTGACGAGCAGTACTTC. Protein product: CASSLVDEQYF.

This chain links TRBV7-7 with TRBJ2-7; 12 bases are shared with TRBD2. This CDR3 comprises 14 residues. Germline loops: CDR1 SSHAT, CDR2 FNYEAQ (reference sequence). V shed 4 bases and J 4 bases; nucleotides not matched to a gene: 2. As DNA, the CDR3 is TGTGCCAGCAGCTCAGGACTAGCGGGGTACGAGCAGTACTTC. It specifies CASSSGLAGYEQYF.

This clone was seen a handful of times. The gene calls are TRBV30 and TRBJ1-2; weak D call: TRBD1 (5 bases). The germline V and J ends were trimmed by 5 bases and 8 bases, with 9 bases remaining between them. The CDR3 contains 10 residues. The germline gives CDR1 GTSNPN, CDR2 SVGIG (reference sequence). The CDR3 reads CAWGARGYTF. CDR3 DNA sequence: TGTGCCTGGGGGGCTCGAGGCTACACCTTC.

This chain links TRBV11-2 with TRBJ1-1; 10 bases match TRBD1. CDR1 is SGHAT, CDR2 FQNNGV, per germline. Trimming cost V 2 bases and J 11 bases; bases outside gene matches: 14. The CDR3 covers 16 residues. The CDR3 DNA is TGTGCCAGCAGCTTACCCCCGGGACAGGGGATAGGGGAGGCTTTCTTT. Translation gives CASSLPPGQGIGEAFF.

This clone came up once. The CDR3 spells CASNRQGGSYEQYF. In DNA, the CDR3 is TGCGCCAGCAATCGACAGGGTGGGTCCTACGAGCAGTACTTC. This chain connects TRBV5-1 to TRBJ2-7; 7 bases fit TRBD1. The CDR3 is 14 amino acids. Per germline, CDR1 SGHRS and CDR2 YFSETQ. Trimming took 6 bases from V and 1 from J; bases not matched to a gene: 7.

This chain connects TRBV3-1 (or the pseudogene TRBV3-2) to TRBJ1-2; tentative D call: TRBD1 (6 bases). The germline CDR1 and CDR2 sequences are LGHDT and YNNKEL (reference sequence). This CDR3 has 16 amino acids. The germline V and J ends were trimmed by 0 bases and 4 bases, with 15 bases remaining between them. CDR3 bases: TGTGCCAGCAGCCAAGAGGCCCTACAGGGTGTCTATGGCTACACCTTC. Translation gives CASSQEALQGVYGYTF.

This sequence joins TRBV15 and TRBJ2-7; possible D gene TRBD1, 6 bases. The CDR3 loop spans 15 amino acids. Germline CDR1 LNHNV, CDR2 YYDKDF (reference sequence). Trimming removed 3 bases at V and 3 bases at J, with 15 bases between. The CDR3 spells CATSRGNGDIYEQYF. The CDR3 bases are TGTGCCACCAGCAGGGGGAATGGGGACATCTACGAGCAGTACTTC.

The sample holds a few counts of this clone. This chain uses TRBV15 with TRBJ1-2, with D possibly TRBD1 on 6 matching bases. The CDR3 loop spans 15 amino acids. Deletions cut 1 base from V and 0 bases from J, with 9 bases between. Germline V gene lookup returns CDR1 LNHNV and CDR2 YYDKDF (reference sequence). DNA of the CDR3: TGTGCCACCAGCAGAGCCGGGACAACTAACTATGGCTACACCTTC. Translating it yields CATSRAGTTNYGYTF.

The rearrangement uses TRBV5-5 and TRBJ2-1; tentative D call: TRBD2 (5 bases). Germline CDR1 SGHKS, CDR2 YYEKEE (reference sequence). This CDR3 is built from 15 residues. The V end was cut by 0 bases, the J end by 0 bases, with 7 bases between. CDR3 loop: CASSLDGDSYNEQFF. CDR3 in DNA: TGTGCCAGCAGCTTGGACGGGGACTCCTACAATGAGCAGTTCTTC.

This chain connects TRBV5-1 to TRBJ1-1, with 10 positions matching TRBD1. Germline lookup yields CDR1 SGHRS and CDR2 YFSETQ. This CDR3 is 15 amino acids long. After removal of 3 bases from V and 7 bases from J, the junction contained 9 bases not matched to a gene. This CDR3 reads CASSWRQGAKGEAFF. The CDR3 DNA reads TGCGCCAGCAGCTGGAGACAGGGGGCTAAGGGTGAAGCTTTCTTT.

This sequence joins TRBV4-2 and TRBJ1-6; D is unresolved. CDR1 is LGHNA and CDR2 is YNFKEQ in the germline V gene. This CDR3 contains 17 residues. Trimming removed 1 base at V and 7 bases at J, with 17 bases between. CDR3 residues: CASSQGPPRQPNSPLHF. As DNA, the CDR3 is TGTGCCAGCAGCCAAGGCCCCCCGAGGCAACCCAATTCACCCCTCCACTTT.

The chain joins TRBV6-1 to TRBJ2-3; TRBD2 is a possible D gene (6 bases). CDR1 and CDR2 from the germline V gene are MNHNS and SASEGT. V lost 1 base and J 6 bases, leaving 17 bases between the germline ends. The CDR3 runs 16 residues. The CDR3 sequence: CASSEGLAFGADTQYF. The DNA of the CDR3 is TGTGCCAGCAGTGAAGGGCTAGCGTTCGGGGCGGATACGCAGTATTTT.

Only a few counts were recorded for this clone. The same CDR3 is also encoded by other DNA sequences in this sample. The rearrangement uses TRBV10-3 and TRBJ1-1; 8 nucleotides agree with TRBD1. The J segment lost 5 bases and the V segment lost 0 bases, leaving 2 bases of the junction unmatched. Germline CDR1 and CDR2: ENHRY and SYGVKD. CDR3 length equals 14 residues. CDR3 in DNA: TGTGCCATCAGTGAGTCCAGGGGGCAGACTGAAGCTTTCTTT. It codes for CAISESRGQTEAFF.

J is TRBJ2-7 and V is TRBV11-2, with 9 bases matching TRBD1. The CDR3 runs to 13 residues. Germline CDR1 SGHAT, CDR2 FQNNGV. Trimming took 9 bases from V and 5 from J; bases not matched to a gene: 8. DNA for the CDR3: TGTGCCAGTACGGGACAGGGCGAAAACGAGCAGTACTTC. It is translated as CASTGQGENEQYF.

This rearrangement joins TRBV11-2 to TRBJ2-3, with TRBD2 matching over 11 bases. V gave up 1 base and J gave up 14 bases; unmatched junction bases: 11. The CDR3 covers 15 residues. The germline gives CDR1 SGHAT, CDR2 FQNNGV. The CDR3 spells CASSLASSGGASPYF. In DNA, the CDR3 is TGTGCCAGCAGCTTAGCGAGTAGCGGGGGGGCTTCCCCGTATTTT.

DNA for the CDR3: TGTGCCAGCAGTAACACAGGGGTAAGAGATGAAAAACTGTTTTTT. Amino acids: CASSNTGVRDEKLFF. The chain joins TRBV25-1 to TRBJ1-4, with 7 bases aligning to TRBD1. With V trimmed by 5 bases and J by 6 bases, 9 bases remained unmatched. Germline V gene lookup returns CDR1 MGHDK and CDR2 SYGVNS. This CDR3 spans 15 amino acids. Filled out from reference TRBV25-1 and TRBJ1-4, the complete variable domain reads EADIYQTPRYLVIGTGKKITLECSQTMGHDKMYWYQQDPGMELHLIHYSYGVNSTEKGDLSSESTVSRIRTEHFPLTLESARPSHTSQYLCASSNTGVRDEKLFFGSGTQLSVL.

The chain employs TRBV2 and TRBJ2-7, with TRBD1 matching over 7 bases. J gave up 2 bases and V 8 bases, and 9 bases lay outside the gene matches. Germline CDR1 is SNHLY and CDR2 is FYNNEI. The CDR3 spans 14 residues. This CDR3 reads CASRARDRAYEQYF. The CDR3 DNA sequence: TGTGCCAGCCGTGCACGGGACAGAGCCTACGAGCAGTACTTC.

This clone was observed a single time. J is TRBJ2-7 and V is TRBV3-1 (or the pseudogene TRBV3-2), with 9 bases lining up with TRBD2. The CDR3 sequence is 15 residues long. Germline V gene data show CDR1 as LGHDT and CDR2 as YNNKEL (reference sequence). V shed 3 bases, J shed 3 bases, and the junction held 6 bases outside the gene matches. The CDR3, as DNA: TGTGCCAGCAGCCACCGCGGACTAGCGTTCTACGAGCAGTACTTC. Amino acids: CASSHRGLAFYEQYF.

The J gene is TRBJ1-6, the V gene TRBV30; no clear D. V was shortened by 3 bases and J by 1 base, with 13 bases between the two germline ends. Germline-derived CDR1 and CDR2 are GTSNPN and SVGIG (reference sequence). This CDR3 comprises 16 residues. The CDR3: CAWRMQGGSYNSPLHF. For the CDR3, the DNA is TGTGCCTGGAGAATGCAAGGAGGATCCTATAATTCACCCCTCCACTTT. The full variable domain, completed using reference TRBV30 and TRBJ1-6, is SQTIHQWPATLVQPVGSPLSLECTVEGTSNPNLYWYRQAAGRGLQLLFYSVGIGQISSEVPQNLSASRPQDRQFILSSKKLLLSDSGFYLCAWRMQGGSYNSPLHFGNGTRLTVT.

The rearrangement links TRBV18 to TRBJ2-1; 10 bases fit TRBD1. The CDR3 consists of 15 residues. Unmatched junction bases numbered 1, after V lost 2 bases and J lost 3 bases. Germline-derived CDR1 and CDR2 are KGHSH and LQKENI. The chain's CDR3 is CASSPGTGDYNEQFF. The CDR3 DNA reads as TGTGCCAGCTCACCAGGGACAGGGGACTACAATGAGCAGTTCTTC.

The chain recombines TRBV6-1 with TRBJ1-5; a weak D match, TRBD1 (5 bases). The CDR3 sequence is 14 residues long. Trimming removed 2 bases at V and 5 bases at J, with 10 bases between. The germline gives CDR1 MNHNS, CDR2 SASEGT. In nucleotides, the CDR3 is TGTGCCAGCAGTGAACCGGGGGGGTATCAGCCCCAGCATTTT. It yields the protein CASSEPGGYQPQHF.

The count of this clone is one. The chain has TRBV6-6 and TRBJ2-7, with 8 bases aligning to TRBD1. The trim removed 2 bases at V and 4 bases at J, leaving 7 bases unmatched. Germline V gene data show CDR1 as MNHNY and CDR2 as SVGAGI (reference sequence). CDR3 length: 15 residues. CDR3 sequence reads: CASSYIRDRPYEQYF. Written as DNA, the CDR3 is TGTGCCAGCAGTTACATTCGGGACAGGCCGTACGAGCAGTACTTC.

The rearrangement joins TRBV7-2 to TRBJ2-3; no clear D gene. Germline CDR1 and CDR2: SGHTA and FQGNSA. Trimming left V 1 base short and J 2 bases short, with 4 bases between. The CDR3 is 13 amino acids. The CDR3: CASSLEPTDTQYF. The CDR3 coding sequence is TGTGCCAGCAGCTTAGAGCCCACAGATACGCAGTATTTT.

V usage is TRBV2 and J usage is TRBJ2-1; the match to TRBD1 covers 7 bases. V gave up 7 bases and J gave up 6 bases; unmatched junction bases: 9. The length of the CDR3 is 14 residues. The germline gives CDR1 SNHLY, CDR2 FYNNEI. The CDR3 bases are TGTGCCAGCACCCCGGACAGGTCAGCCAATGAGCAGTTCTTC. Its protein is CASTPDRSANEQFF.

V and J are TRBV5-5 and TRBJ2-1, with D uncertain. Germline V gives CDR1 SGHKS, CDR2 YYEKEE (reference sequence). Trimming pared 0 bases from V and 0 bases from J, leaving 7 bases between. The CDR3 spans 15 residues. The CDR3 DNA is TGTGCCAGCAGCTTGGACAGCCTCTCCTACAATGAGCAGTTCTTC. Translated: CASSLDSLSYNEQFF.